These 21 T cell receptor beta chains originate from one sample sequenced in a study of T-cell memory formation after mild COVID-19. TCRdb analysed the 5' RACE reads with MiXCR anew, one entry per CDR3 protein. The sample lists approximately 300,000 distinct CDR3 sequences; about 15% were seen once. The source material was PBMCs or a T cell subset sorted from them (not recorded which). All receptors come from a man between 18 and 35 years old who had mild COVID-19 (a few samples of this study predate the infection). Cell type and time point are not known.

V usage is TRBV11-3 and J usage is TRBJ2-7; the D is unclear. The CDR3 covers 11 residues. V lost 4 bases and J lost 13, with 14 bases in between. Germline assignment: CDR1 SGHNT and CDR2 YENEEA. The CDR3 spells CASSSRYRLYV. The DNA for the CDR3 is TGTGCCAGCAGCTCACGATATAGGTTATACGTC.

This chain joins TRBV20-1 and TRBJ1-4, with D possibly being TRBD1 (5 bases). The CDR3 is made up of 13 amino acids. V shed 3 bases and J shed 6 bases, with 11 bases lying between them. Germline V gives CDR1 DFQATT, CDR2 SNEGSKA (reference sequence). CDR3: CSARSQGDEKLFF. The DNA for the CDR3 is TGCAGTGCTAGGTCGCAGGGCGATGAAAAACTGTTTTTT.

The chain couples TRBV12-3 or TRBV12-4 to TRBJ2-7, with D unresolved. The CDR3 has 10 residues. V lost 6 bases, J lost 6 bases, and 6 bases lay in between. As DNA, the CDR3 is TGTGCCAGCAGCGGGTTCGAGCAGTACTTC. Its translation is CASSGFEQYF.

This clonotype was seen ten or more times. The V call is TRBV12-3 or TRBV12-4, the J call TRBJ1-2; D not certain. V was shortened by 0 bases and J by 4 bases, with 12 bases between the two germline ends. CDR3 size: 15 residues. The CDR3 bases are TGTGCCAGCAGTTTAGCGCTAGGCAGGAGCTATGGCTACACCTTC. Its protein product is CASSLALGRSYGYTF.

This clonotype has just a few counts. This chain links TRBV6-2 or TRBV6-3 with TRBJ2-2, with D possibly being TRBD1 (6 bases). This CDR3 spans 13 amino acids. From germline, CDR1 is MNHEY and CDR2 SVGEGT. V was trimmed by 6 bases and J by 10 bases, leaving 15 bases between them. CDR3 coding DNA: TGTGCCAGCAGCCCCCAGGGGTCCCTGGAGCTGTTTTTT. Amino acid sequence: CASSPQGSLELFF.

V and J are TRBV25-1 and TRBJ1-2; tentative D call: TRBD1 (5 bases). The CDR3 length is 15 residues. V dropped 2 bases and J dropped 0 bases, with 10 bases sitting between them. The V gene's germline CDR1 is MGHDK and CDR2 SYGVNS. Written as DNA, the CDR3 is TGTGCCAGCAGTGAAGGAGGGACTGCTAACTATGGCTACACCTTC. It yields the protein CASSEGGTANYGYTF.

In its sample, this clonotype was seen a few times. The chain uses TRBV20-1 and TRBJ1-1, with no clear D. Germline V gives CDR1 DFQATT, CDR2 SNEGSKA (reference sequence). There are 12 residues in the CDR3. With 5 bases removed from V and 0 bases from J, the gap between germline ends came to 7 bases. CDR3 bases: TGCAGTGCTCCCGAATTGAACACTGAAGCTTTCTTT. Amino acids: CSAPELNTEAFF.

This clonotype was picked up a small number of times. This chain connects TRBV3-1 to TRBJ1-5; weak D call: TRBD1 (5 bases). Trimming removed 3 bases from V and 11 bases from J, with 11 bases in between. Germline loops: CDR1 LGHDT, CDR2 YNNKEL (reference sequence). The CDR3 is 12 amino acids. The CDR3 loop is CASSQAGSAQHF. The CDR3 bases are TGTGCCAGCAGCCAGGCAGGGTCGGCCCAGCATTTT.

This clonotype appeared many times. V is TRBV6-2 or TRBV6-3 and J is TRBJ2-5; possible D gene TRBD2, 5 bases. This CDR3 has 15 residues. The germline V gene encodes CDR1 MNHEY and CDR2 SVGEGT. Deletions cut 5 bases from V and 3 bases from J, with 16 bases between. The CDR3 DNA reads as TGTGCCAGCAGTGTAGTCCGGGAATTTGAAGAGACCCAGTACTTC. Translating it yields CASSVVREFEETQYF.

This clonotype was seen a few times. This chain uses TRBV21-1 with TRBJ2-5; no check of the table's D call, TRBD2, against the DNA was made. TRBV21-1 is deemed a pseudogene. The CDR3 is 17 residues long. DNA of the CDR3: TGTGCCAGCAGCAATAGTGGGCTAAGGGAGCCTCGGGAGACCCAGTACTTC. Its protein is CASSNSGLREPRETQYF.

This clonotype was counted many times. CDR3 sequence: CASSQDRPEDTQYF. The CDR3 bases are TGCGCCAGCAGCCAAGATCGCCCGGAAGATACGCAGTATTTT. The chain carries TRBV4-3 and TRBJ2-3, with D unclear. The CDR3 totals 14 residues. Trimming cost V 0 bases and J 5 bases, with 9 bases left between them. CDR1 and CDR2 (germline): LGHNA, YSLEER.

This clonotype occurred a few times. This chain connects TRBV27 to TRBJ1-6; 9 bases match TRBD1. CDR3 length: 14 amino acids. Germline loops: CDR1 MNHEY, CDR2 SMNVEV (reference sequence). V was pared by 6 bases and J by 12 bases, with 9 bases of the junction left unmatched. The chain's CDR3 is CASSPGTGKRPLHF. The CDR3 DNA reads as TGTGCCAGCAGCCCAGGGACAGGGAAAAGACCCCTCCACTTT.

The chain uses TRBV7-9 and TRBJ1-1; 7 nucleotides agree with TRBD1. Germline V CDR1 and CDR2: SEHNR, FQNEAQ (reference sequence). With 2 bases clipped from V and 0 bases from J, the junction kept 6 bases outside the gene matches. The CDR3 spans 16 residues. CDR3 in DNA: TGTGCCAGCAGCTTAACTACAGGGGTGCTGAACACTGAAGCTTTCTTT. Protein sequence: CASSLTTGVLNTEAFF.

The CDR3 DNA reads as TGTGCCAGCAGCCGGACAAGTGTTGATACGCAGTATTTT. Its protein is CASSRTSVDTQYF. V is TRBV7-9 and J is TRBJ2-3; TRBD1 might be the D (5 bases). V was clipped by 5 bases and J by 6 bases, with 12 bases between them. The CDR3 is made up of 13 amino acids. The germline V gene has CDR1 SEHNR and CDR2 FQNEAQ (reference sequence).

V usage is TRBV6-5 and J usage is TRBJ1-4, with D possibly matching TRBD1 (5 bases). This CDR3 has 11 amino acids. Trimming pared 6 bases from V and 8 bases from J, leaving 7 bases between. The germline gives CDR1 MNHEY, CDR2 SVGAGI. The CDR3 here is CASRAGEKLFF. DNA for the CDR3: TGTGCCAGCAGGGCAGGGGAAAAACTGTTTTTT.

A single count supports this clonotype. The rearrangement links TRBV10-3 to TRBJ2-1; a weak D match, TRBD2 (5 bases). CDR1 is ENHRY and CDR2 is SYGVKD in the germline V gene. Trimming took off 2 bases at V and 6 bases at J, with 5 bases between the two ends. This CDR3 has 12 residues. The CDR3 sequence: CAISEEGNEQFF. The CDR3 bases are TGTGCCATCAGTGAGGAGGGCAATGAGCAGTTCTTC.

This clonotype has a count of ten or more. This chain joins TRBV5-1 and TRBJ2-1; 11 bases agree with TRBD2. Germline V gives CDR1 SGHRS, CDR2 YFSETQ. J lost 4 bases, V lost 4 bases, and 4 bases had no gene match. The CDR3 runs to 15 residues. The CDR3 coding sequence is TGCGCCAGCAGCCGAACTAGCGGGGGTTACAATGAGCAGTTCTTC. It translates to CASSRTSGGYNEQFF.

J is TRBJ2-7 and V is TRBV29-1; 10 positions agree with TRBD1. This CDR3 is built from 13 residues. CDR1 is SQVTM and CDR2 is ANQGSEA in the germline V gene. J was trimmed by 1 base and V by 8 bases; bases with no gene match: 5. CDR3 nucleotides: TGCAGCATTGGGACAGGGGCATCCTACGAGCAGTACTTC. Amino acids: CSIGTGASYEQYF.

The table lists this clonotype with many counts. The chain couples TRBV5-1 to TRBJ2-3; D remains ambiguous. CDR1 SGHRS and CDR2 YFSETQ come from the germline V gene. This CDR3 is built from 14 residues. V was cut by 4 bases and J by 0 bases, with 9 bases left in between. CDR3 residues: CASSHDGSTDTQYF. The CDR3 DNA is TGCGCCAGCAGCCACGACGGTAGCACAGATACGCAGTATTTT. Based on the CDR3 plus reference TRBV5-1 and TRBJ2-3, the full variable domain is KAGVTQTPRYLIKTRGQQVTLSCSPISGHRSVSWYQQTPGQGLQFLFEYFSETQRNKGNFPGRFSGRQFSNSRSEMNVSTLELGDSALYLCASSHDGSTDTQYFGPGTRLTVL.

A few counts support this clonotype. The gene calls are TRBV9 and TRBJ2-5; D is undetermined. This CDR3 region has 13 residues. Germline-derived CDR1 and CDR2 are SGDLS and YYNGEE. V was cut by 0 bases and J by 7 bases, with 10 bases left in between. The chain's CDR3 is CASSVDSVGTQYF. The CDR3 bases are TGTGCCAGCAGCGTAGATTCTGTTGGGACCCAGTACTTC.

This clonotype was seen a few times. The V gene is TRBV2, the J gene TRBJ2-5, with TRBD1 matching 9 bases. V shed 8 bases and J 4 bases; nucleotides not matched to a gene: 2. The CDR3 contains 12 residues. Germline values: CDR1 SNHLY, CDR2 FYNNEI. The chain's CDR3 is CASRDRAETQYF. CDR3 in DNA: TGTGCCAGCCGGGACAGGGCAGAGACCCAGTACTTC.